What follows are 28 T cell receptor beta chains derived from one specimen sequenced in a study of a mutant IDH1 vaccine in newly diagnosed glioma. No antigen has been assigned to these receptors. TCRdb's copy holds only in-frame clones and misses some; the assay was immunoSEQ multiplex PCR. This sample yields approximately 81,000 clones, of which 70% to 90% are seen a single time; approximately 2.1% belongs to the top ten. Regarding time point: week 23, last vaccination. A 20-mer mutant IDH1 peptide at 300 ug was injected subcutaneously with topical imiquimod. The sample was PBMCs, taken from a glioma patient whose treatment included an IDH1 peptide vaccine. The receptors shown here come from a man between 25 and 39 years old with glioma. Some clones in this sample may be carry-over from other donors' samples.

The sample holds a few counts of this clone. The chain uses TRBV10-3 and TRBJ1-2, with TRBD1 identical over 7 bases. The CDR3 consists of 14 residues. The germline V gene has CDR1 ENHRY and CDR2 SYGVKD. With 2 bases clipped from V and 6 bases from J, the junction kept 6 bases outside the gene matches. The CDR3 DNA reads TGTGCCATCAGTGAGCCTTCAGGGGGTGATGGCTACACCTTC. Translating it yields CAISEPSGGDGYTF.

This rearrangement joins TRBV7-3 to TRBJ2-6; D is unclear. Between the trimmed V and J ends, which lost 2 bases and 2 bases, there was a span of 4 bases. CDR1 is SGHTA, CDR2 FQGTGA, per germline. The CDR3 has 14 amino acids. The CDR3 DNA reads TGTGCCAGCAGCTTAGGAGCTGGGGCCAACGTCCTGACTTTC. It codes for CASSLGAGANVLTF.

Here the CDR3 reads CASSFGTGSYEQYF. The CDR3 region has the DNA TGTGCCAGCAGCTTTGGGACAGGGTCCTACGAGCAGTACTTC. The rearrangement uses TRBV14 and TRBJ2-7, with 9 bases lining up with TRBD1. V shed 5 bases, J shed 1 base, and the junction held 3 bases outside the gene matches. This CDR3 is built from 14 residues. CDR1 is SGHDN and CDR2 is FVKESK in the germline V gene.

On this clone itself: An end of the junction differs from the germline gene, which may be a read error. CDR3 sequence reads: CASSRTTGTGGYKQYF. As DNA, the CDR3 is TGTGCCAGCAGCCGAACGACCGGGACAGGGGGCTACAAGCAGTACTTC. The rearrangement links TRBV14 to TRBJ2-7; 12 nucleotides agree with TRBD1. This CDR3 comprises 16 residues. The germline CDR1 and CDR2 sequences are SGHDN and FVKESK.

The chain links TRBV19 to TRBJ1-1, with a weak D call TRBD1 (6 bases). The CDR3 contains 16 residues. Trimming stripped 3 bases from V and 0 bases from J, with 14 bases between. Germline lookup yields CDR1 LNHDA and CDR2 SQIVND (reference sequence). In DNA form, the CDR3 reads TGTGCCAGTAGTATCCGTAAGGACAGATTGAACACTGAAGCTTTCTTT. This sequence encodes CASSIRKDRLNTEAFF.

This chain links TRBV19 with TRBJ2-1; possibly TRBD2 for D (6 bases). The ends were cut back, 5 bases at V and 6 bases at J, with 11 bases in the middle. Germline CDR1 reads LNHDA; CDR2 reads SQIVND (reference sequence). The CDR3 is 13 amino acids. CDR3 coding DNA: TGTGCCAGTAGTCCGGGGAGGACCAATGAGCAGTTCTTC. Amino acid sequence: CASSPGRTNEQFF.

This chain links TRBV30 with TRBJ1-1, with D unresolved. V was trimmed by 2 bases and J by 7 bases, leaving 14 bases between them. This CDR3 is 13 amino acids long. Germline V lookup: CDR1 GTSNPN, CDR2 SVGIG (reference sequence). As DNA, the CDR3 is TGTGCCTGGAGTCCAACCGAGGTCAGTGAAGCTTTCTTT. It specifies CAWSPTEVSEAFF.

V is TRBV9 and J is TRBJ2-1; D call uncertain. The germline V gene encodes CDR1 SGDLS and CDR2 YYNGEE. The ends were cut back, 6 bases at V and 6 bases at J, with 16 bases in the middle. This CDR3 spans 14 amino acids. The CDR3 sequence is CASTPVMASNEQFF. The CDR3 coding sequence is TGTGCCAGCACCCCGGTAATGGCCTCCAATGAGCAGTTCTTC.

V usage is TRBV4-3 and J usage is TRBJ1-1; D unclear. The CDR3 contains 14 residues. Germline CDR1 reads LGHNA; CDR2 reads YSLEER. The ends were cut back, 1 base at V and 5 bases at J, with 11 bases in the middle. The CDR3 reads CASSQVLGWTEAFF. For the CDR3, the DNA is TGCGCCAGCAGCCAAGTCCTGGGTTGGACTGAAGCTTTCTTT.

The CDR3 sequence is CASSLAGAGGRDNYGYTF. CDR3 in DNA: TGCGCCAGCAGCTTGGCCGGGGCAGGGGGAAGGGATAACTATGGCTACACCTTC. The rearrangement links TRBV5-1 to TRBJ1-2, with TRBD1 identical over 7 bases. CDR1 and CDR2 (germline): SGHRS, YFSETQ. The CDR3 loop spans 18 amino acids. The trim removed 0 bases at V and 1 base at J, leaving 12 bases unmatched.

V usage is TRBV6-5 and J usage is TRBJ1-2; the D gene is possibly TRBD1 (5 bases). Germline V lookup: CDR1 MNHEY, CDR2 SVGAGI. Trimming removed 6 bases at V and 7 bases at J, with 15 bases between. CDR3 length: 13 amino acids. The CDR3 region is CASRLGGSGGYTF. In nucleotides, the CDR3 is TGTGCCAGCAGATTGGGGGGAAGTGGTGGCTACACCTTC.

The gene calls are TRBV28 and TRBJ2-5; 12 nucleotides align to TRBD2. TRBJ2-7 matches the DNA end more closely, so the J call is doubtful. Germline loops: CDR1 MDHEN, CDR2 SYDVKM. This CDR3 is 14 amino acids long. CDR3 region: CASSSTSGSYEQYF. In DNA, the CDR3 is TGTGCCAGCAGTTCGACTAGCGGGAGTTACGAGCAGTACTTC.

This clone appeared a few times. The gene calls are TRBV7-9 and TRBJ1-5; no clear D gene. V lost 4 bases, J lost 7 bases, and 8 bases lay in between. In germline, CDR1 is SEHNR, CDR2 FQNEAQ (reference sequence). There are 12 residues in the CDR3. The CDR3 protein is CASSSPRQPQHF. The CDR3 nucleotides are TGTGCCAGCAGCTCCCCCCGGCAGCCCCAGCATTTT.

This chain uses TRBV4-2 with TRBJ2-5; D is unclear. The DNA end favors TRBJ2-7, so the J call may be wrong. Looked up from germline, CDR1 is LGHNA and CDR2 is YNFKEQ. CDR3 length equals 14 residues. The CDR3 DNA reads as TGTGCCAGCAGTGCCACGGCACAGTCCTACGAGCAGTACTTC. This codes for CASSATAQSYEQYF.

This clone appeared once. V gene TRBV25-1 combines with J gene TRBJ2-5, with D perhaps matching TRBD1 (6 bases). V was shortened by 3 bases and J by 1 base, with 12 bases between the two germline ends. The CDR3 covers 15 residues. CDR1 MGHDK and CDR2 SYGVNS come from the germline V gene. CDR3 DNA sequence: TGTGCCAGCAGTGACCCAACAGGGACCCAAGAGACCCAGTACTTC. Protein sequence: CASSDPTGTQETQYF.

CDR3 sequence reads: CASIGTRGLGYNEQFF. The CDR3 nucleotides read TGTGCCAGCATCGGGACTAGAGGCCTTGGTTACAATGAGCAGTTCTTC. The V gene is TRBV5-6, the J gene TRBJ2-1, with 8 bases fitting TRBD2. The V segment lost 6 bases and the J segment 4 bases; nucleotides outside the gene matches: 12. The CDR3 consists of 16 residues. Germline V gene data show CDR1 as SGHDT and CDR2 as YYEEEE. The full variable domain, rest sourced from reference TRBV5-6 and TRBJ2-1, is DAGVTQSPTHLIKTRGQQVTLRCSPKSGHDTVSWYQQALGQGPQFIFQYYEEEERQRGNFPDRFSGHQFPNYSSELNVNALLLGDSALYLCASIGTRGLGYNEQFFGPGTRLTVL.

The chain employs TRBV11-1 and TRBJ2-7, with a weak D call TRBD2 (6 bases). The germline V gene encodes CDR1 SGHAT and CDR2 FQDESV (reference sequence). This CDR3 spans 14 amino acids. The V end was cut by 1 base, the J end by 0 bases, with 7 bases between. DNA for the CDR3: TGTGCCAGCAGCTTAGGCGGGGCCTCCTACGAGCAGTACTTC. Protein: CASSLGGASYEQYF. Looking up the rest from reference TRBV11-1 and TRBJ2-7 gives the full variable domain: EAEVAQSPRYKITEKSQAVAFWCDPISGHATLYWYRQILGQGPELLVQFQDESVVDDSQLPKDRFSAERLKGVDSTLKIQPAELGDSAMYLCASSLGGASYEQYFGPGTRLTVT.

The rearrangement uses TRBV6-1 and TRBJ2-7, with TRBD1 as a possible D gene (5 bases). Germline CDR1 is MNHNS and CDR2 is SASEGT. V lost 2 bases to trimming and J lost 5 bases, with 16 bases between them. This CDR3 spans 15 amino acids. CDR3 sequence (DNA): TGTGCCAGCAGTGAATGGGGCGCTCTGGGAAACGAGCAGTACTTC. This encodes CASSEWGALGNEQYF.

This clone showed up just a few times. The chain links TRBV30 to TRBJ1-2, with D hard to call. CDR1 is GTSNPN and CDR2 is SVGIG in the germline V gene (reference sequence). V lost 0 bases, J lost 7 bases, and 9 bases lay in between. This CDR3 is built from 12 residues. The CDR3 nucleotides are TGTGCCTGGAGTGTACGGAACACTGGCTACACCTTC. Its protein is CAWSVRNTGYTF. Full variable domain (remainder filled in from reference TRBV30 and TRBJ1-2): SQTIHQWPATLVQPVGSPLSLECTVEGTSNPNLYWYRQAAGRGLQLLFYSVGIGQISSEVPQNLSASRPQDRQFILSSKKLLLSDSGFYLCAWSVRNTGYTFGSGTRLTVV.

This clone was seen only once. This sequence joins TRBV6-5 and TRBJ2-7; D gene uncertain. Germline V gives CDR1 MNHEY, CDR2 SVGAGI. The CDR3 contains 13 residues. V dropped 6 bases and J dropped 9 bases, with 18 bases sitting between them. CDR3: CASSQVPTSRQYF. The CDR3, as DNA: TGTGCCAGCAGCCAAGTACCCACATCGCGGCAGTACTTC.

This chain links TRBV5-6 with TRBJ1-2, with D unresolved. Germline-derived CDR1 and CDR2 are SGHDT and YYEEEE. Trimming stripped 1 base from V and 6 bases from J, with 16 bases between. This CDR3 has 15 amino acids. CDR3 bases: TGTGCCAGCAGCTTGTTAGGATCTTTGCCTCATGGCTACACCTTC. Translating gives CASSLLGSLPHGYTF.

The chain is built from TRBV7-9 and TRBJ2-3; D is undetermined. Trimming took 0 bases from V and 2 from J, leaving 9 bases between them. CDR1 SEHNR and CDR2 FQNEAQ come from the germline V gene (reference sequence). CDR3 length: 15 amino acids. The CDR3: CASSLALRSTDTQYF. In DNA form, the CDR3 reads TGTGCCAGCAGCTTAGCGTTGCGGTCCACAGATACGCAGTATTTT.

V usage is TRBV7-3 and J usage is TRBJ2-1, with TRBD2 matching over 11 bases. CDR1 and CDR2 (germline): SGHTA, FQGTGA. Trimming cost V 5 bases and J 6 bases; bases outside gene matches: 6. The CDR3 covers 15 residues. DNA of the CDR3: TGTGCCAGCAGCGTCGGGACTAGCGGAATCAATGAGCAGTTCTTC. It yields the protein CASSVGTSGINEQFF.

This rearrangement joins TRBV6-6 to TRBJ1-2; no definite D call. V lost 5 bases and J 8 bases, leaving 9 bases between the germline ends. The CDR3 has 11 residues. Germline lookup yields CDR1 MNHNY and CDR2 SVGAGI (reference sequence). The CDR3 is CASSPSIGYTF. The CDR3 nucleotides are TGTGCCAGCAGTCCCTCGATCGGCTACACCTTC.

The chain recombines TRBV30 with TRBJ1-6; D not resolved. Germline assignment: CDR1 GTSNPN and CDR2 SVGIG (reference sequence). The CDR3 totals 13 residues. V lost 2 bases, J lost 5 bases, and 7 bases lay in between. CDR3 amino acids: CAWSTSNNSPLHF. The CDR3 coding sequence is TGTGCCTGGAGTACCAGCAATAATTCACCCCTCCACTTT.

This chain joins TRBV7-9 and TRBJ2-2, with 8 positions matching TRBD1. CDR1 SEHNR and CDR2 FQNEAQ come from the germline V gene (reference sequence). The CDR3 totals 15 residues. The V segment lost 5 bases and the J segment 6 bases; nucleotides outside the gene matches: 8. DNA for the CDR3: TGTGCCAGCAGCCACAAGGACAGGGCCTCCGGGGAGCTGTTTTTT. It encodes CASSHKDRASGELFF.

This clone was seen only a few times. This rearrangement joins TRBV5-5 to TRBJ1-2, with TRBD1 matching over 8 bases. Trimming removed 2 bases from V and 6 bases from J; junction bases left unmatched: 12. CDR1 and CDR2 from the germline V gene are SGHKS and YYEKEE (reference sequence). The CDR3 has 16 amino acids. CDR3 in DNA: TGTGCCAGCAGCTTATTACCGGACAGGGCAGCTGATGGCTACACCTTC. Amino acids: CASSLLPDRAADGYTF.

The genes are TRBV10-1 and TRBJ1-1; TRBD1 agrees at 8 bases. Germline loops: CDR1 WNHNN, CDR2 SYGVQD (reference sequence). This CDR3 is built from 16 residues. V was pared by 5 bases and J by 1 base, with 9 bases of the junction left unmatched. CDR3 sequence (DNA): TGCGCCAGCAGTATAATACCGACAGGGGCGAACACTGAAGCTTTCTTT. It specifies CASSIIPTGANTEAFF.